This note documents a single TCR beta chain sequence. Its specificity is unknown. The data stem from a study of cytomegalovirus exposure and HLA in healthy donors. Findings and caveats of the study: The classifier reportedly diagnosed cytomegalovirus status with high specificity and sensitivity. The study flagged around 150 TCR beta chains as cytomegalovirus-associated.

CDR3 size: 17 residues. The germline V gene has CDR1 LGHNA and CDR2 YSLEER. V gave up 0 bases and J gave up 2 bases; unmatched junction bases: 7. Researchers ran the PCR with 60 Vbeta and 13 Jbeta primers. Only in-frame clones appear in the TCRdb table, and some are missing; sequencing was by immunoSEQ multiplex PCR. The profile shows 90,000 or so clones, 69% of them singletons. Sequencing used PBMCs. This TCR derives from a man in his fifties or sixties in good health and CMV-seronegative. V and J are TRBV4-3 and TRBJ2-7, with 10 bases matching TRBD2. The CDR3 DNA sequence: TGCGCCAGCAGCCAAGAAGGCCCAGCGGGGGGGCCCTACGAGCAGTACTTC. It specifies CASSQEGPAGGPYEQYF.